A single sample gave rise to the 18 T cell receptor beta chains below, sequenced in a study of blood T cells in healthy people across ages. Primers used in a second PCR of roughly 7 to 12 cycles were a sample-barcoded 5' primer and a J-beta primer mix. From the 5' RACE reads, TCRdb called clonotypes with MiXCR, one entry per CDR3 protein. Among around 1,500,000 distinct CDR3 sequences listed, roughly 30% were seen once. Sequenced: blood. The receptors here all came from a woman younger than 45 in good health.

This clonotype was seen only a few times. The chain is built from TRBV6-2 or TRBV6-3 and TRBJ2-7, with 8 bases matching TRBD2. Trimming at V came to 8 bases and at J to 2 bases, leaving 2 bases not matched to a gene. The CDR3 consists of 12 residues. CDR1 is MNHEY, CDR2 SVGEGT, per germline. CDR3 sequence reads: CASLSGTYEQYF. The DNA of the CDR3 is TGTGCCAGCCTTAGCGGGACCTACGAGCAGTACTTC.

As for this clonotype: Mismatch with germline at one junction end may stem from a read error. The chain links TRBV15 to TRBJ1-2, with 10 positions matching TRBD1. The germline gives CDR1 LNHNV, CDR2 YYDKDF (reference sequence). The CDR3 consists of 17 residues. The CDR3, as DNA: TGTGCCCCCAGCAAACCCAAGTATGACAGGGGGCCCTATGGCTACACCTTC. It encodes CAPSKPKYDRGPYGYTF.

This sequence joins TRBV12-5 and TRBJ2-7, with 8 bases matching TRBD2. There are 16 residues in the CDR3. Germline assignment: CDR1 LGHNT and CDR2 FRNRAP. V gave up 5 bases and J gave up 3 bases; unmatched junction bases: 12. The CDR3 protein is CASGAGGTSGDYEQYF. The CDR3 DNA reads as TGTGCTAGTGGTGCGGGGGGTACTAGCGGCGACTACGAGCAGTACTTC.

The chain couples TRBV3-1 to TRBJ2-5; D unclear. V lost 0 bases, J lost 3 bases, and 8 bases lay in between. The CDR3 loop spans 14 amino acids. Looked up from germline, CDR1 is LGHDT and CDR2 is YNNKEL (reference sequence). For the CDR3, the DNA is TGTGCCAGCAGCCAAGATCCTGTGGAAGAGACCCAGTACTTC. The encoded protein is CASSQDPVEETQYF.

This clonotype was detected many times. The V call is TRBV29-1, the J call TRBJ2-7; D uncertain. V was clipped by 3 bases and J by 3 bases, with 6 bases between them. Germline V gene sequence: CDR1 SQVTM, CDR2 ANQGSEA. The CDR3 runs 11 residues. The CDR3 sequence: CSVDVSYEQYF. The CDR3 bases are TGCAGCGTTGACGTTAGCTACGAGCAGTACTTC.

In nucleotides, the CDR3 is TGCAGCGCTACAGGGCCGTTTGGCTACACCTTC. Translation gives CSATGPFGYTF. This chain joins TRBV29-1 and TRBJ1-2, with D possibly being TRBD1 (6 bases). The V end was cut by 7 bases, the J end by 7 bases, with 13 bases between. CDR1 is SQVTM, CDR2 ANQGSEA, per germline. The CDR3 is 11 amino acids. Drawing the rest from reference TRBV29-1 and TRBJ1-2, the complete variable domain is SAVISQKPSRDICQRGTSLTIQCQVDSQVTMMFWYRQQPGQSLTLIATANQGSEATYESGFVIDKFPISRPNLTFSTLTVSNMSPEDSSIYLCSATGPFGYTFGSGTRLTVV.

This rearrangement joins TRBV20-1 to TRBJ2-4; 7 bases line up with TRBD2. The end of the DNA is better explained by TRBJ2-7, so the J call may be wrong. Per the germline V gene, CDR1 is DFQATT and CDR2 is SNEGSKA (reference sequence). The CDR3 covers 15 residues. CDR3 sequence: CSAERASGPTYEQYF. CDR3 coding DNA: TGCAGTGCCGAGAGGGCTAGCGGCCCGACCTACGAGCAGTACTTC.

This clonotype was counted ten times or more. The chain joins TRBV7-2 to TRBJ2-5, with 7 nucleotides matching TRBD2. V shed 3 bases, J shed 1 base, and the junction held 2 bases outside the gene matches. Per germline, CDR1 SGHTA and CDR2 FQGNSA. The CDR3 has 14 residues. The CDR3 protein is CASSFSGSQETQYF. CDR3 sequence (DNA): TGTGCCAGCAGCTTTAGCGGGTCCCAAGAGACCCAGTACTTC.

The rearrangement links TRBV18 to TRBJ2-1; 7 nucleotides align to TRBD2. J was trimmed by 9 bases and V by 6 bases; bases with no gene match: 5. Germline CDR1 reads KGHSH; CDR2 reads LQKENI. This CDR3 comprises 12 residues. For the CDR3, the DNA is TGTGCCAGCTCGGCGCGCGGGGGTGAGCAGTTCTTC. Its translation is CASSARGGEQFF. Full variable domain (missing parts from reference TRBV18 and TRBJ2-1): NAGVMQNPRHLVRRRGQEARLRCSPMKGHSHVYWYRQLPEEGLKFMVYLQKENIIDESGMPKERFSAEFPKEGPSILRIQQVVRGDSAAYFCASSARGGEQFFGPGTRLTVL.

This clonotype was detected a few times. V gene TRBV6-1 combines with J gene TRBJ2-1, with 7 bases matching TRBD2. The CDR3 runs to 15 residues. Losses at the gene ends were 0 bases for V and 8 bases for J; bases not matched to a gene: 7. Germline loops: CDR1 MNHNS, CDR2 SASEGT. CDR3 residues: CASSEAGGPNDEQFF. The CDR3 DNA is TGTGCCAGCAGTGAAGCGGGAGGGCCGAACGATGAGCAGTTCTTC.

CDR3: CSARRTVRGGTEAFF. The DNA for the CDR3 is TGCAGTGCTAGGAGGACAGTGCGCGGCGGGACTGAAGCTTTCTTT. The rearrangement uses TRBV20-1 and TRBJ1-1; possibly TRBD1 for D (6 bases). Germline-derived CDR1 and CDR2 are DFQATT and SNEGSKA (reference sequence). This CDR3 is 15 amino acids long. The V and J ends lost 3 bases and 5 bases respectively, with 19 bases between them.

This clonotype was counted between two and nine times. The rearrangement joins TRBV20-1 to TRBJ1-1; 8 bases match TRBD1. After removal of 3 bases from V and 4 bases from J, the junction contained 10 bases not matched to a gene. Per the germline V gene, CDR1 is DFQATT and CDR2 is SNEGSKA (reference sequence). The CDR3 loop spans 15 amino acids. DNA of the CDR3: TGCAGTGCTAGGGGACAGGTGGGTGCGGGCACTGAAGCTTTCTTT. This encodes CSARGQVGAGTEAFF.

This clonotype was detected ten times or more. The chain is built from TRBV3-1 and TRBJ2-7; D unclear. V was pared by 0 bases and J by 2 bases, with 2 bases between. Germline V lookup: CDR1 LGHDT, CDR2 YNNKEL (reference sequence). This CDR3 has 12 amino acids. The CDR3 coding sequence is TGTGCCAGCAGCCAAGAGGCCTACGAGCAGTACTTC. It specifies CASSQEAYEQYF.

The chain uses TRBV11-2 and TRBJ2-1, with D unresolved. Germline CDR1 and CDR2: SGHAT and FQNNGV. CDR3 length equals 14 residues. Trimming removed 6 bases at V and 0 bases at J, with 9 bases between. The DNA for the CDR3 is TGTGCCAGCAGGAGCAGTGACTCCTACAATGAGCAGTTCTTC. It specifies CASRSSDSYNEQFF.

This clonotype was counted a few times. The chain links TRBV6-5 to TRBJ2-1; tentatively, D is TRBD1 (5 bases). CDR1 is MNHEY and CDR2 is SVGAGI in the germline V gene. CDR3 size: 13 residues. The ends were cut back, 4 bases at V and 6 bases at J, with 10 bases in the middle. The chain's CDR3 is CASSLDTTNEQFF. For the CDR3, the DNA is TGTGCCAGCAGTTTGGACACCACCAATGAGCAGTTCTTC.

The V call is TRBV12-3 or TRBV12-4, the J call TRBJ2-3; D call uncertain. V lost 4 bases and J lost 0, with 11 bases in between. The CDR3 has 15 residues. CDR3 in DNA: TGTGCCAGCAGTTCCGCCCGGGCTAGCACAGATACGCAGTATTTT. It specifies CASSSARASTDTQYF.

The J gene is TRBJ2-3, the V gene TRBV15; TRBD2 aligns across 11 bases. The CDR3 totals 17 residues. The V and J ends lost 7 bases and 4 bases, in that order; junction bases with no gene match: 13. Germline V gene lookup returns CDR1 LNHNV and CDR2 YYDKDF (reference sequence). The CDR3 DNA is TGTGCCACCAACAGTCTTTGGCTAGCGGGAGGTGCAGATACGCAGTATTTT. Residues: CATNSLWLAGGADTQYF.

This clonotype appeared a single time. A read error is possible here, since a much larger clone lies one base away. The CDR3 loop reads CASRVNSNPYEQYF. CDR3 DNA: TGTGCCAGCAGAGTGAACAGTAACCCGTACGAGCAGTACTTC. V usage is TRBV28 and J usage is TRBJ2-5, with D unresolved. The J call may be wrong; the DNA end is better matched by TRBJ2-7. Germline V CDR1 and CDR2: MDHEN, SYDVKM. CDR3 length equals 14 residues.